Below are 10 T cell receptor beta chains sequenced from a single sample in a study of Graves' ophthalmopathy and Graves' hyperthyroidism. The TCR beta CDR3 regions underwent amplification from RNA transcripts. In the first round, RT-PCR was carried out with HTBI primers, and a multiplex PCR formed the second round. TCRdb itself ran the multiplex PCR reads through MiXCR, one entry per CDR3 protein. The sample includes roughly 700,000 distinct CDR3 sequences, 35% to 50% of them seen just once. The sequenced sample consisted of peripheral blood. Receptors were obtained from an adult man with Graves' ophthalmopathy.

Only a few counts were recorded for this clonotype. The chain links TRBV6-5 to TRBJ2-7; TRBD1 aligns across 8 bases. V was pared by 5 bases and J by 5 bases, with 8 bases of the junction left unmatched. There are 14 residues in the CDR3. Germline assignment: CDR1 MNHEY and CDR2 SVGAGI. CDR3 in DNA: TGTGCCAGCAGTCCAGCCGGGACAGGAGACGAGCAGTACTTC. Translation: CASSPAGTGDEQYF.

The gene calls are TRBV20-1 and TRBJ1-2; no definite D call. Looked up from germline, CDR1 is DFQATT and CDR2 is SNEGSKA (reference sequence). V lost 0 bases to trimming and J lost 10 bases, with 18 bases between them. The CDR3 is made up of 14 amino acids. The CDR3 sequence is CSARDTRGSRYYTF. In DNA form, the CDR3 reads TGCAGTGCTAGAGATACCCGGGGATCGAGATACTACACCTTC.

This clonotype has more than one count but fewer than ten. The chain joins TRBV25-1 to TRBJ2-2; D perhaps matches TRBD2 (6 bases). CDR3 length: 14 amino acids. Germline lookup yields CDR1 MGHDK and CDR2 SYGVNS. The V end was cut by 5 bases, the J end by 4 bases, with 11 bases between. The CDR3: CASSLADITGELFF. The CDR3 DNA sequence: TGTGCCAGCAGTTTAGCGGATATCACCGGGGAGCTGTTTTTT.

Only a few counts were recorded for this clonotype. CDR3 DNA sequence: TGTGCCAGTAGTAACTGGGACAGACCAAATCAGCCCCAGCATTTT. Its translation is CASSNWDRPNQPQHF. The gene calls are TRBV19 and TRBJ1-5, with 7 bases matching TRBD1. CDR1 and CDR2 from the germline V gene are LNHDA and SQIVND (reference sequence). This CDR3 has 15 amino acids. The V and J ends lost 4 bases and 4 bases, in that order; junction bases with no gene match: 7.

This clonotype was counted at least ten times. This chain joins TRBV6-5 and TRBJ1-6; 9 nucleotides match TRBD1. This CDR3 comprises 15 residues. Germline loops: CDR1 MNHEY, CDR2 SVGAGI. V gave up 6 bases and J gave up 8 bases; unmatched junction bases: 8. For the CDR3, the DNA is TGTGCCAGCAGGGAGGGACAGGGAGTGCATTCACCCCTCCACTTT. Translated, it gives CASREGQGVHSPLHF.

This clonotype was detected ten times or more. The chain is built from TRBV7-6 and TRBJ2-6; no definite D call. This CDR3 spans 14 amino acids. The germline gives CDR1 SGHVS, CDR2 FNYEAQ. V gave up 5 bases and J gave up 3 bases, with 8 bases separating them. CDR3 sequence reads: CASSIRGGANVLTF. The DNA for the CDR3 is TGTGCCAGCAGCATTAGAGGTGGGGCCAACGTCCTGACTTTC.

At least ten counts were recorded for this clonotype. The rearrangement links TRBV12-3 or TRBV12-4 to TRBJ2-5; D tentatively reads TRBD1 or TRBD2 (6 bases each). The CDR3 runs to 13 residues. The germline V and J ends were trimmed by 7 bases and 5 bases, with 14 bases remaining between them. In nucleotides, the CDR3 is TGTGCCAGCACTGACCAGGGGAGGGAGACCCAGTACTTC. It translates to CASTDQGRETQYF.

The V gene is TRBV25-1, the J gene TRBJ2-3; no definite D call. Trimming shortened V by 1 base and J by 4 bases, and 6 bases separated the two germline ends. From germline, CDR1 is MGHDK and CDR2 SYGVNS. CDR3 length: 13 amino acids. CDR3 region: CASSESSPDTQYF. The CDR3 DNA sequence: TGTGCCAGCAGTGAATCCTCCCCAGATACGCAGTATTTT.

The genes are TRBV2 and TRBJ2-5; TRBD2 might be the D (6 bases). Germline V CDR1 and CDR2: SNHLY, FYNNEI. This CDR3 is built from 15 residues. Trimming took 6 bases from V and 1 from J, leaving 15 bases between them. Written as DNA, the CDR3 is TGTGCCAGCAGCCGCAACGCGGGAAGCCAAGAGACCCAGTACTTC. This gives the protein CASSRNAGSQETQYF.

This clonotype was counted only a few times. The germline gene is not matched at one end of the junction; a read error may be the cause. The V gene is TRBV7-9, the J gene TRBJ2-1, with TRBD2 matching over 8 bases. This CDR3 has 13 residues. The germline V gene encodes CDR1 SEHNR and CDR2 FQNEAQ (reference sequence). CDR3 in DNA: TGCGCCAGCAGCTCAGGGACTAGCAATGAGCAGTTCTTC. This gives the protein CASSSGTSNEQFF.